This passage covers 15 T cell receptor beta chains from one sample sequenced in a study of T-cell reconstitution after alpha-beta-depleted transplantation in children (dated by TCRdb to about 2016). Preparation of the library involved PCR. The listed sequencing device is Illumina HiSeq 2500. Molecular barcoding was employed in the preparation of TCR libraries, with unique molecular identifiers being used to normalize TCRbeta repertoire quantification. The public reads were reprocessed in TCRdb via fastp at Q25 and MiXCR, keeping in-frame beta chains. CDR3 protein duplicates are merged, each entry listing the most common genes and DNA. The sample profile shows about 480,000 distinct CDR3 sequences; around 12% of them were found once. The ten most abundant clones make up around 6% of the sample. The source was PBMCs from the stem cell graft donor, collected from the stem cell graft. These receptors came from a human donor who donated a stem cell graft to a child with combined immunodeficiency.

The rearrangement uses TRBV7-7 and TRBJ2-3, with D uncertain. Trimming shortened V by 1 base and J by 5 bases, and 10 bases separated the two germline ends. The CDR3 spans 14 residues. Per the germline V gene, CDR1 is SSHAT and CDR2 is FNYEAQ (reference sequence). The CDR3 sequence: CASSLDTWGDTQYF. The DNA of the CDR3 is TGTGCCAGCAGCTTAGACACCTGGGGAGATACGCAGTATTTT.

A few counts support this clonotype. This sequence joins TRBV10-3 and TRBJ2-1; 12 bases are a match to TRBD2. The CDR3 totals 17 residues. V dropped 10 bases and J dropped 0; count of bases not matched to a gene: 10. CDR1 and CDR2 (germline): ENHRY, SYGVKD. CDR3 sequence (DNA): TGTGCCACGCGACTAGCGGGGGCCCAAAGCTCCTACAATGAGCAGTTCTTC. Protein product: CATRLAGAQSSYNEQFF.

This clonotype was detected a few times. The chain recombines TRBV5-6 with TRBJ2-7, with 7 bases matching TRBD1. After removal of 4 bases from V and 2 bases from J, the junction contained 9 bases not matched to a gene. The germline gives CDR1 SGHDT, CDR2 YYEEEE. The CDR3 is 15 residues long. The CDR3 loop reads CASSLGGAAAYEQYF. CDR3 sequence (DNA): TGTGCCAGCAGCCTAGGGGGCGCGGCAGCCTACGAGCAGTACTTC.

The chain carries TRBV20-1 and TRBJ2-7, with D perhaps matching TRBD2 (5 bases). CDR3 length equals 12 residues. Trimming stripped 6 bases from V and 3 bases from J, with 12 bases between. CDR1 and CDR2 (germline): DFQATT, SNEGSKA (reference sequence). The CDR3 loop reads CSAPDSLYEQYF. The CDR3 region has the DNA TGCAGTGCCCCGGACTCCCTCTACGAGCAGTACTTC.

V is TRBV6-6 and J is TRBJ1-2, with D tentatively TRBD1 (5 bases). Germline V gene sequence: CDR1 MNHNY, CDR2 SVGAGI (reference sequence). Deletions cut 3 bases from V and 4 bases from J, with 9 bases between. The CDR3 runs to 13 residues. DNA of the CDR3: TGTGCCAGCAGTTATGACAGTATCTATGGCTACACCTTC. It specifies CASSYDSIYGYTF.

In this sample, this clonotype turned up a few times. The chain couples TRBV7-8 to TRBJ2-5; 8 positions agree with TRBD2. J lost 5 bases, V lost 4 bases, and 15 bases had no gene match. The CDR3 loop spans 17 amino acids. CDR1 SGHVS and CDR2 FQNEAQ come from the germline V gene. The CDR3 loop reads CASSSPALGLGGETQYF. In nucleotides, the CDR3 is TGTGCCAGCAGCTCACCCGCCTTGGGACTAGGGGGGGAGACCCAGTACTTC.

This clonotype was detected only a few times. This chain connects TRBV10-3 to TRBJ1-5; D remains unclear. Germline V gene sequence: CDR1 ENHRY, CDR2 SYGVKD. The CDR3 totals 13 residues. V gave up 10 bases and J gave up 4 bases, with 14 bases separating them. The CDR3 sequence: CATTEDLNQPQHF. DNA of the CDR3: TGTGCCACCACGGAGGACCTTAATCAGCCCCAGCATTTT.

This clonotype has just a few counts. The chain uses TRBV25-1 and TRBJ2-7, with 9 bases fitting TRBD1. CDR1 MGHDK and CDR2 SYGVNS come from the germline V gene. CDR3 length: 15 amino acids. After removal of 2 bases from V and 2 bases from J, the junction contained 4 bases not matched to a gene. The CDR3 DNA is TGTGCCAGCAGTGAAGGGACAGGGATAACCTACGAGCAGTACTTC. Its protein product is CASSEGTGITYEQYF.

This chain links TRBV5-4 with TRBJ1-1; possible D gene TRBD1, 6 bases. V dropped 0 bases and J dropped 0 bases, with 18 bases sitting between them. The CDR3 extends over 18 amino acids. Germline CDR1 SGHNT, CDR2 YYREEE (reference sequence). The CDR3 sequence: CASSLEWPRGFMNTEAFF. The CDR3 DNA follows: TGTGCCAGCAGCTTGGAATGGCCCAGGGGTTTTATGAACACTGAAGCTTTCTTT.

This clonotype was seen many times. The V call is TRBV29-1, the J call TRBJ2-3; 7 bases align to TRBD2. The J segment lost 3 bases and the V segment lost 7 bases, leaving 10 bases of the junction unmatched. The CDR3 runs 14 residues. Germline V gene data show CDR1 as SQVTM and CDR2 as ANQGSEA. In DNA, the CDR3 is TGCAGCGCGGGGGGATGGGGCAGAACAGATACGCAGTATTTT. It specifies CSAGGWGRTDTQYF.

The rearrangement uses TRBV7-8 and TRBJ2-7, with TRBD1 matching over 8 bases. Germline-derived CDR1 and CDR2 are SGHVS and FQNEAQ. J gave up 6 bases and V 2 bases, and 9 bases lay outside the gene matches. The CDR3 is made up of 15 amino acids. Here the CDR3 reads CASSLNPQGASEQYF. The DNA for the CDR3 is TGTGCCAGCAGCTTAAATCCCCAGGGGGCGTCCGAGCAGTACTTC.

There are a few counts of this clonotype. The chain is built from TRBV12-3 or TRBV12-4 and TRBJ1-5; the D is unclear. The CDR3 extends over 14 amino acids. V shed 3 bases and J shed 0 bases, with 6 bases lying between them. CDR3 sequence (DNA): TGTGCCAGCAGTTTTACGGATAGCAATCAGCCCCAGCATTTT. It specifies CASSFTDSNQPQHF.

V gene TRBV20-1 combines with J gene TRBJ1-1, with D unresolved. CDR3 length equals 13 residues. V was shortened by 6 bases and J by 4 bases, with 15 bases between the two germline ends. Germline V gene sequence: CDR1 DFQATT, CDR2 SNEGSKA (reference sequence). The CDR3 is CSATRALSTEAFF. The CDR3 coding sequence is TGCAGTGCAACCCGGGCCCTGTCCACTGAAGCTTTCTTT.

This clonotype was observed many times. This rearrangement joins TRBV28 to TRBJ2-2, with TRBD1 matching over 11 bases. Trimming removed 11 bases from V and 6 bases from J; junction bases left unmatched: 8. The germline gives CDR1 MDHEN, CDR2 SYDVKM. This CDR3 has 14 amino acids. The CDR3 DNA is TGTGCCGGGCGGACAGGGGGCGCGTCCGGGGAGCTGTTTTTT. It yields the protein CAGRTGGASGELFF.

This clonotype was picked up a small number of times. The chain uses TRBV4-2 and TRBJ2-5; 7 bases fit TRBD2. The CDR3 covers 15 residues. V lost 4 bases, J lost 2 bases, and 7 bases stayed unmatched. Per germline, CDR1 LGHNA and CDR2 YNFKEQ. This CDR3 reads CASSRGSGLQETQYF. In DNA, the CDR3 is TGTGCCAGCAGCCGAGGTAGCGGGTTACAAGAGACCCAGTACTTC.